This T cell receptor (beta chain) was found in a study of T cell repertoires in cytomegalovirus infection. The wider study: CMV infection together with matching HLA type was indicated by public TCR beta signatures.

MiXCR, applied by TCRdb to the reads, yields one record per CDR3 protein. The table includes 450,000 to 550,000 distinct CDR3 sequences, 15% to 20% detected once. The clonotype comes from a human donor in good health (CMV status not recorded). Some clones in this sample may be carry-over from other donors' samples. Sequencing was performed on CD8+ T cells from PBMCs.

CDR3 residues: CASSIAGSYNEQFF. In nucleotides, the CDR3 is TGTGCCAGTTCCATAGCGGGTAGCTACAATGAGCAGTTCTTC. The chain combines TRBV19 with TRBJ2-1, with 7 bases matching TRBD2. V gave up 8 bases and J gave up 3 bases; unmatched junction bases: 7. The CDR3 has 14 residues. From germline, CDR1 is LNHDA and CDR2 SQIVND (reference sequence).